These 29 T cell receptor beta chains originate from one sample sequenced in a study of human thymus T cells. Surgeons resected thymus tissue during corrective heart surgery. The data were produced by immunoSEQ multiplex PCR, yet TCRdb's version contains in-frame clones alone and is incomplete. The table lists about 78,000 clones, 95% to 98% of them singletons. Sequences were obtained from thymus tissue. Source of these receptors: a boy less than two years old with a congenital heart defect but otherwise immunologically healthy.

This sequence joins TRBV6-1 and TRBJ2-1; TRBD2 matches at 7 bases. Germline V CDR1 and CDR2: MNHNS, SASEGT. Trimming at V came to 4 bases and at J to 5 bases, leaving 11 bases not matched to a gene. The CDR3 loop spans 16 amino acids. This chain's CDR3 is CASSAPPGLTDNEQFF. The CDR3 nucleotides read TGTGCCAGCAGTGCCCCTCCGGGACTAACGGACAATGAGCAGTTCTTC.

The chain has TRBV6-1 and TRBJ1-2; a weak D match, TRBD1 (6 bases). V was clipped by 1 base and J by 2 bases, with 26 bases between them. Germline values: CDR1 MNHNS, CDR2 SASEGT. There are 20 residues in the CDR3. The CDR3 nucleotides are TGTGCCAGCAGTGAAGAGGGGATCCGGGACAAGACCAGTCGGAACTATGGCTACACCTTC. Protein product: CASSEEGIRDKTSRNYGYTF.

The V call is TRBV10-3, the J call TRBJ1-1; tentative D call: TRBD1 (5 bases). V lost 4 bases and J lost 7, with 10 bases in between. There are 12 residues in the CDR3. Germline CDR1 is ENHRY and CDR2 is SYGVKD. CDR3 coding DNA: TGTGCCATCAGTGGGGGACCCCGTGAAGCTTTCTTT. Protein: CAISGGPREAFF.

As regards this clone: A read error may account for a junction end that differs from germline. CDR3 residues: CANSEEVKTSDQSYEQYF. The CDR3 region has the DNA TGTGCCAACAGTGAAGAAGTTAAAACGAGCGACCAATCCTACGAGCAGTACTTC. This chain connects TRBV6-1 to TRBJ2-7; unclear D gene. CDR3 size: 18 residues. CDR1 and CDR2 from the germline V gene are MNHNS and SASEGT.

This chain connects TRBV6-1 to TRBJ2-7; no clear D. The CDR3 is 11 amino acids. With 6 bases removed from V and 5 bases from J, the gap between germline ends came to 8 bases. CDR1 and CDR2 (germline): MNHNS, SASEGT. The CDR3 here is CASRSGHEQYF. As DNA, the CDR3 is TGTGCCAGCAGGTCTGGGCACGAGCAGTACTTC.

The chain recombines TRBV19 with TRBJ1-2; 9 bases line up with TRBD1. Unmatched junction bases numbered 10, after V lost 1 base and J lost 10 bases. The CDR3 spans 15 residues. Germline CDR1 reads LNHDA; CDR2 reads SQIVND (reference sequence). For the CDR3, the DNA is TGTGCCAGTAGTATAGTGAAGGACAGGGGTAATGACTACACCTTC. Translating it yields CASSIVKDRGNDYTF.

The CDR3: CASSGTGGGEQYF. The CDR3 nucleotides are TGTGCCAGCAGCGGGACAGGGGGCGGGGAGCAGTACTTC. V gene TRBV6-1 combines with J gene TRBJ2-7; 12 positions agree with TRBD1. With V trimmed by 6 bases and J by 7 bases, 4 bases remained unmatched. The CDR3 is 13 amino acids. Germline CDR1 MNHNS, CDR2 SASEGT.

The chain recombines TRBV13 with TRBJ2-7; D remains unclear. Per germline, CDR1 PRHDT and CDR2 FYEKMQ (reference sequence). The ends were cut back, 4 bases at V and 5 bases at J, with 0 bases in the middle. The CDR3 runs to 9 residues. CDR3: CASSYEQYF. Written as DNA, the CDR3 is TGTGCCAGCAGCTACGAGCAGTACTTC.

V gene TRBV14 combines with J gene TRBJ2-7; 7 nucleotides line up with TRBD1. The CDR3 runs to 15 residues. Trimming at V came to 4 bases and at J to 1 base, leaving 7 bases not matched to a gene. CDR1 is SGHDN and CDR2 is FVKESK in the germline V gene. The CDR3 loop is CASSPKGAGSYEQYF. CDR3 DNA sequence: TGTGCCAGCAGCCCCAAGGGGGCAGGGTCCTACGAGCAGTACTTC.

This clone was picked up one time. J is TRBJ2-1 and V is TRBV14; 10 nucleotides agree with TRBD2. The V gene end was trimmed by 4 bases and the J gene end by 5 bases; junction bases not matched to a gene: 8. The CDR3 spans 16 residues. The germline V gene has CDR1 SGHDN and CDR2 FVKESK. The CDR3 loop reads CASSRPRTSGNNEQFF. CDR3 in DNA: TGTGCCAGCAGCCGTCCGAGGACTAGCGGAAACAATGAGCAGTTCTTC.

The chain uses TRBV9 and TRBJ2-3; tentative D call: TRBD2 (6 bases). Trimming pared 0 bases from V and 2 bases from J, leaving 10 bases between. There are 15 residues in the CDR3. From germline, CDR1 is SGDLS and CDR2 YYNGEE. The CDR3 DNA follows: TGTGCCAGCAGCGTAGGGACTACCGACACAGATACGCAGTATTTT. Its translation: CASSVGTTDTDTQYF.

In this sample, this clone turned up a few times. The chain employs TRBV6-5 and TRBJ1-2; D gene unclear. Germline V CDR1 and CDR2: MNHEY, SVGAGI. The ends were cut back, 5 bases at V and 8 bases at J, with 12 bases in the middle. This CDR3 has 12 residues. The CDR3 sequence: CASSHPRSGYTF. The CDR3 DNA sequence: TGTGCCAGCAGTCATCCCCGGAGCGGCTACACCTTC.

The genes are TRBV7-9 and TRBJ2-4, with TRBD1 as a possible D gene (6 bases). There are 14 residues in the CDR3. The germline gives CDR1 SEHNR, CDR2 FQNEAQ (reference sequence). V was clipped by 5 bases and J by 9 bases, with 17 bases between them. CDR3 nucleotide sequence: TGTGCCAGCAGCCTTCTCGATACAGGGTCCATTCAGTACTTC. Its protein is CASSLLDTGSIQYF.

The gene calls are TRBV27 and TRBJ1-2; 7 bases line up with TRBD1. Trimming removed 4 bases from V and 6 bases from J; junction bases left unmatched: 8. Per germline, CDR1 MNHEY and CDR2 SMNVEV (reference sequence). The length of the CDR3 is 14 residues. CDR3 in amino acids: CASSSHRGPHGYTF. The CDR3 coding sequence is TGTGCCAGCAGTTCCCACAGGGGCCCCCATGGCTACACCTTC.

The V call is TRBV6-1, the J call TRBJ1-3; a weak D match, TRBD1 (5 bases). Trimming removed 2 bases at V and 0 bases at J, with 11 bases between. The CDR3 length is 16 residues. Germline V gives CDR1 MNHNS, CDR2 SASEGT. CDR3 bases: TGTGCCAGCAGTGAATCAGCAGGGCCCTCTGGAAACACCATATATTTT. Translated: CASSESAGPSGNTIYF.

This chain links TRBV4-1 with TRBJ2-7, with 10 bases that match TRBD1. Germline CDR1 and CDR2: MGHRA and YSYEKL. This CDR3 region has 17 residues. The V and J ends lost 3 bases and 6 bases, in that order; junction bases with no gene match: 14. As DNA, the CDR3 is TGCGCCAGCAGCCAGTTCTCCCCCCAAGGGACAGGGGTCGAGCAGTACTTC. As protein: CASSQFSPQGTGVEQYF.

The chain uses TRBV14 and TRBJ2-1; D is perhaps TRBD2 (5 bases). Per germline, CDR1 SGHDN and CDR2 FVKESK. The V end was cut by 2 bases, the J end by 5 bases, with 13 bases between. The CDR3 sequence is 15 residues long. For the CDR3, the DNA is TGTGCCAGCAGCCAACTGAGGGTAGCCGACAATGAGCAGTTCTTC. This translates into CASSQLRVADNEQFF.

V and J are TRBV15 and TRBJ1-1; 8 bases match TRBD1. The CDR3 spans 19 residues. V lost 5 bases to trimming and J lost 1 base; unmatched junction nucleotides: 18. Germline V gene sequence: CDR1 LNHNV, CDR2 YYDKDF (reference sequence). CDR3 bases: TGTGCCACCAGCGGAAGGAAGGACGATAGGACAGGGAAGAACACTGAAGCTTTCTTT. Translating gives CATSGRKDDRTGKNTEAFF.

The J gene is TRBJ2-7, the V gene TRBV18, with no clear D. The CDR3 has 14 amino acids. Trimming left V 3 bases short and J 0 bases short, with 9 bases between. Germline CDR1 reads KGHSH; CDR2 reads LQKENI. CDR3 sequence reads: CASSPGPASYEQYF. Here the CDR3 DNA reads TGTGCCAGCTCACCCGGGCCGGCCTCCTACGAGCAGTACTTC.

This chain joins TRBV4-3 and TRBJ1-6; D uncertain. CDR1 and CDR2 from the germline V gene are LGHNA and YSLEER. Trimming removed 1 base at V and 0 bases at J, with 7 bases between. The CDR3 covers 16 residues. The CDR3 DNA follows: TGCGCCAGCAGCCAAGCGGGAACCTCCTATAATTCACCCCTCCACTTT. It is translated as CASSQAGTSYNSPLHF.

The chain has TRBV14 and TRBJ1-2, with D uncertain. CDR3 length: 12 amino acids. V lost 4 bases to trimming and J lost 8 bases, with 11 bases between them. Germline lookup yields CDR1 SGHDN and CDR2 FVKESK. As DNA, the CDR3 is TGTGCCAGCAGCCCGATTGGTCGGGGCTACACCTTC. Translating gives CASSPIGRGYTF.

V gene TRBV6-1 combines with J gene TRBJ1-3; unclear D gene. The CDR3 contains 15 residues. The V end was cut by 2 bases, the J end by 3 bases, with 11 bases between. Germline lookup yields CDR1 MNHNS and CDR2 SASEGT. This chain's CDR3 is CASSESLGSGNTIYF. The CDR3 bases are TGTGCCAGCAGTGAATCCCTAGGGAGTGGAAACACCATATATTTT.

A single count supports this clone. The gene calls are TRBV29-1 and TRBJ2-5; TRBD1 might be the D (7 bases). Trimming left V 3 bases short and J 3 bases short, with 26 bases between. The CDR3 consists of 18 residues. Germline-derived CDR1 and CDR2 are SQVTM and ANQGSEA. CDR3 protein: CSVDLSRGPQGKEETQYF. The CDR3 bases are TGCAGCGTTGATCTTTCCCGGGGGCCACAGGGGAAAGAAGAGACCCAGTACTTC.

The V gene is TRBV4-2, the J gene TRBJ2-7; D may be TRBD1 (5 bases). The CDR3 is made up of 15 amino acids. V was trimmed by 4 bases and J by 2 bases, leaving 15 bases between them. Germline V gives CDR1 LGHNA, CDR2 YNFKEQ. CDR3 in DNA: TGTGCCAGCAGCCCCAAAGGGGCCACCACCTACGAGCAGTACTTC. Translation: CASSPKGATTYEQYF.

The rearrangement uses TRBV27 and TRBJ2-7; D perhaps matches TRBD2 (5 bases). The CDR3 totals 14 residues. From germline, CDR1 is MNHEY and CDR2 SMNVEV (reference sequence). V was pared by 7 bases and J by 1 base, with 14 bases between. CDR3 region: CASNPAGDSYEQYF. CDR3 in DNA: TGTGCCAGCAACCCCGCCGGGGATTCCTACGAGCAGTACTTC.

The gene calls are TRBV28 and TRBJ1-2; TRBD1 might be the D (6 bases). The germline gives CDR1 MDHEN, CDR2 SYDVKM. Trimming cost V 5 bases and J 5 bases, with 12 bases left between them. The CDR3 totals 13 residues. CDR3 sequence: CASSTYRVYGYTF. The CDR3 bases are TGTGCCAGCAGTACCTACAGGGTTTATGGCTACACCTTC.

The J gene is TRBJ1-5, the V gene TRBV7-9; 7 bases agree with TRBD1. This CDR3 has 15 residues. Germline CDR1 SEHNR, CDR2 FQNEAQ (reference sequence). The V segment lost 4 bases and the J segment 11 bases; nucleotides outside the gene matches: 14. The CDR3 DNA sequence: TGTGCCAGCAGCTCCCGGGACAGCGGTTTGATGGCCCAGCATTTT. Translated: CASSSRDSGLMAQHF.

CDR3 region: CASSERTGNYEQYF. For the CDR3, the DNA is TGTGCCAGTAGCGAAAGGACAGGGAACTACGAGCAGTACTTC. This chain connects TRBV19 to TRBJ2-7, with 8 bases fitting TRBD1. Per the germline V gene, CDR1 is LNHDA and CDR2 is SQIVND (reference sequence). The CDR3 runs 14 residues. After removal of 6 bases from V and 3 bases from J, the junction contained 7 bases not matched to a gene.

CDR3 nucleotides: TGTGCCAGCCTAGGGGTGACCCAGTACTTC. Translation: CASLGVTQYF. This chain uses TRBV7-9 with TRBJ2-5, with a tentative D call TRBD1 (5 bases). V was trimmed by 8 bases and J by 7 bases, leaving 8 bases between them. Germline assignment: CDR1 SEHNR and CDR2 FQNEAQ (reference sequence). This CDR3 comprises 10 residues.